This TCR beta chain was profiled in a study of blood T cell repertoires in COVID-19 (dated by TCRdb to 2018 to 2020). General notes on the study: Samples covering the acute and convalescent phases of COVID-19 were provided by collaborators in the United States, Italy and Spain. A freely available public database, intended as a resource for researchers studying the immune response to SARS-CoV-2, is where the repertoires were released. The sample metadata nearly always contained a de-identified subject ID, COVID-19 status, age in years and sex. The samples were drawn from two sources: the first 160 participants of the ongoing ImmuneRACE study, and over 950 subjects contributed by 6 global collaborators. Where HLA class I and class II types were available, the types were taken from metadata supplied by the sample provider, not from assay-based typing. The material from the prospective study consisted of cDNA or gDNA derived from T cells, B-cell-depleted T cells, or PBMCs. Subjects who had been exposed to COVID-19, were actively infected with it, or had recovered from it provided the deeply sampled blood TCRbeta repertoires that made up the dataset.

TCRbeta CDR3 regions were amplified from genomic DNA using the immunoSEQ Assay, a bias-controlled multiplex PCR. In the source study's methods: The number of nucleated cells in each sample was estimated by amplification of reference gene primers within the assay. Sequence reads were collapsed and filtered to measure the absolute abundance of every unique TCRbeta CDR3 rearrangement. For each sample, productive Simpson clonality was calculated as the square root of Simpson's diversity index across productive rearrangements. This immuneACCESS table, as held by TCRdb, lists in-frame sequences with V and J called but not all clones. Of the missing ones, under half trace to an unresolved V gene in checked studies; the others have no known cause. Clone size and the V and J calls come from that table; the DNA yielded D and trimming. The sample yields about 180,000 clones; approximately 86% were counted once. Of the sample, roughly 9.8% is held by the ten largest clones.

On this clone: Its cognate antigen has yet to be identified. No per-base quality is available; no much larger clone lies one base away.

Reading the germline V gene gives CDR1 MRHNA and CDR2 SNTAGT. The trim is 11 bases for V and 3 bases for J, with a gap of 2 bases between the germline ends. Counted from cysteine to phenylalanine, this CDR3 has 8 amino acids. Just the 24-base CDR3 DNA is kept, in frame starting at base 1. Collaborating institutions collected whole blood in K2EDTA tubes following their own protocols. For TCRbeta analysis, collaborators shipped samples in one of three forms: frozen whole blood, isolated PBMCs, or DNA extracted from either of those sample types. General findings and caveats noted by the study authors: The amount of clinical and demographic metadata varied by source and participant and was provided uncurated.

Sequencing used peripheral blood. This TCR derives from a woman older than 75 with acute or convalescent COVID-19. This sequence uses TRBV6-4 and TRBJ2-7, with the D gene call left open. The nucleotide sequence is given as TGTGCCCTCTACGAGCAGTACTTC. The encoded protein is CALYEQYF.